This entry lists 21 T cell receptor beta chains sequenced from one sample in a study of T cell repertoires in cytomegalovirus infection. TCRdb re-called the reads with MiXCR, one entry per CDR3 protein. The sample yields some 300,000 distinct CDR3 sequences, roughly 15% seen once. The sample comprised PBMCs. The receptors were sampled from a human donor in good health (CMV status not recorded). Some clones in this sample may be carry-over from other donors' samples.

This clonotype was counted many times. The V gene is TRBV7-6, the J gene TRBJ2-1; D is unclear. The CDR3 extends over 14 amino acids. CDR1 is SGHVS and CDR2 is FNYEAQ in the germline V gene. Trimming shortened V by 1 base and J by 5 bases, and 9 bases separated the two germline ends. In nucleotides, the CDR3 is TGTGCCAGCAGCTTAGGAGAATGGAACAATGAGCAGTTCTTC. Its translation is CASSLGEWNNEQFF.

This clonotype was detected ten times or more. The chain combines TRBV10-3 with TRBJ1-3; tentatively, D is TRBD1 (5 bases). CDR1 and CDR2 (germline): ENHRY, SYGVKD. V was clipped by 0 bases and J by 2 bases, with 8 bases between them. CDR3 length: 15 amino acids. The CDR3 region has the DNA TGTGCCATCAGTGAGTCAGCAGGGACTGGAAACACCATATATTTT. This sequence encodes CAISESAGTGNTIYF.

The sample holds many counts of this clonotype. V usage is TRBV19 and J usage is TRBJ2-1; 7 bases fit TRBD2. With 5 bases clipped from V and 5 bases from J, the junction kept 15 bases outside the gene matches. Germline V CDR1 and CDR2: LNHDA, SQIVND (reference sequence). This CDR3 region has 17 residues. In DNA, the CDR3 is TGTGCCAGTAGTTCCCGAGGCGGGAGACCGGGCAACAATGAGCAGTTCTTC. Protein product: CASSSRGGRPGNNEQFF.

The chain uses TRBV29-1 and TRBJ2-1; 11 bases are shared with TRBD2. This CDR3 region has 14 residues. Unmatched junction bases numbered 4, after V lost 6 bases and J lost 3 bases. Germline V gene lookup returns CDR1 SQVTM and CDR2 ANQGSEA. CDR3 region: CSVVLAGDYNEQFF. The CDR3 nucleotides read TGCAGCGTAGTACTAGCGGGAGACTACAATGAGCAGTTCTTC.

The rearrangement links TRBV12-3 or TRBV12-4 to TRBJ1-5; 8 nucleotides agree with TRBD1. V lost 3 bases to trimming and J lost 5 bases; unmatched junction nucleotides: 6. The CDR3 extends over 15 amino acids. The CDR3 coding sequence is TGTGCCAGCAGTTTCCCAGGGGGCGTTTATCAGCCCCAGCATTTT. This gives the protein CASSFPGGVYQPQHF.

The sample holds many counts of this clonotype. The chain joins TRBV6-1 to TRBJ2-5, with D unresolved. Trimming pared 3 bases from V and 0 bases from J, leaving 8 bases between. The length of the CDR3 is 14 residues. Germline V lookup: CDR1 MNHNS, CDR2 SASEGT. Written as DNA, the CDR3 is TGTGCCAGCAGTGAGGGTCCCAACCAAGAGACCCAGTACTTC. The encoded protein is CASSEGPNQETQYF.

As DNA, the CDR3 is TGTGCCAGCAGGGGAGCAGGTTCCCAGCCCAACGGCGAGCAGTACTTC. Encoded protein: CASRGAGSQPNGEQYF. The chain uses TRBV28 and TRBJ2-7; TRBD2 is a possible D gene (5 bases). CDR1 and CDR2 from the germline V gene are MDHEN and SYDVKM. This CDR3 contains 16 residues. V was trimmed by 6 bases and J by 6 bases, leaving 24 bases between them.

This chain links TRBV29-1 with TRBJ1-1; D not certain. Germline lookup yields CDR1 SQVTM and CDR2 ANQGSEA. V was trimmed by 7 bases and J by 2 bases, leaving 5 bases between them. The CDR3 spans 10 residues. The CDR3: CSGRNTEAFF. CDR3 nucleotide sequence: TGCAGCGGTCGAAACACTGAAGCTTTCTTT.

The V and J genes are TRBV25-1 and TRBJ1-3; perhaps TRBD1 as D (5 bases). The CDR3 contains 17 residues. The germline V gene encodes CDR1 MGHDK and CDR2 SYGVNS. The germline V and J ends were trimmed by 4 bases and 5 bases, with 21 bases remaining between them. DNA for the CDR3: TGTGCCAGCAGTGCCGACCTATGGCAGGGAGAGAGAAACACCATATATTTT. It codes for CASSADLWQGERNTIYF.

This clonotype appeared a few times. This chain joins TRBV6-5 and TRBJ1-1; no firm D call. There are 13 residues in the CDR3. V gave up 8 bases and J gave up 6 bases, with 16 bases separating them. CDR1 is MNHEY and CDR2 is SVGAGI in the germline V gene. CDR3 DNA sequence: TGTGCCAGCGGCCAAGGGCCTTTCCCTGAAGCTTTCTTT. It codes for CASGQGPFPEAFF.

The chain is built from TRBV28 and TRBJ2-1; 11 bases line up with TRBD2. Per germline, CDR1 MDHEN and CDR2 SYDVKM. V lost 4 bases to trimming and J lost 15 bases; unmatched junction nucleotides: 8. The CDR3 is 13 residues long. The CDR3 loop reads CASSSPRLAGRFF. CDR3 nucleotides: TGTGCCAGCAGTTCCCCCCGACTAGCGGGAAGGTTCTTC.

This clonotype has at least ten counts. The rearrangement uses TRBV12-3 or TRBV12-4 and TRBJ2-1, with D possibly being TRBD1 (5 bases). This CDR3 is built from 14 residues. Trimming took 1 base from V and 5 from J, leaving 9 bases between them. CDR3 amino acids: CASSLVGLNNEQFF. As DNA, the CDR3 is TGTGCCAGCAGTTTAGTGGGGCTTAACAATGAGCAGTTCTTC.

Notes on this clonotype: A read error may explain this, as a much larger clone is one base away. This chain links TRBV2 with TRBJ2-5; 7 positions agree with TRBD2. This CDR3 is 18 amino acids long. With 6 bases clipped from V and 7 bases from J, the junction kept 23 bases outside the gene matches. Germline-derived CDR1 and CDR2 are SNHLY and FYNNEI. The CDR3 DNA follows: TGTGCCAGCAGACCCTCTCCCGGGACTACCGGTACGGACGGGACCCAGTACTTC. Translated, it gives CASRPSPGTTGTDGTQYF.

In this sample, this clonotype turned up many times. The chain employs TRBV9 and TRBJ2-2, with TRBD2 as a possible D gene (6 bases). From germline, CDR1 is SGDLS and CDR2 YYNGEE. Trimming shortened V by 2 bases and J by 4 bases, and 12 bases separated the two germline ends. The CDR3 has 15 amino acids. CDR3 in DNA: TGTGCCAGCAGCGTTTTGGGGGACTCCACCGGGGAGCTGTTTTTT. Its protein product is CASSVLGDSTGELFF.

Concerning this clonotype: This sequence may be a read error, since a much larger clone differs from it by one base. The CDR3 loop is CANSPGLEHTDTQYF. CDR3 nucleotides: TGTGCCAACAGTCCGGGACTCGAGCACACAGATACGCAGTATTTT. This chain links TRBV6-4 with TRBJ2-3; D may be TRBD2 (6 bases). The germline V gene encodes CDR1 MRHNA and CDR2 SNTAGT. The CDR3 is 15 amino acids.

On this clonotype itself: Because it lacks the conserved phenylalanine or tryptophan at the end, this CDR3 is likely a read error. The V gene is TRBV20-1, the J gene TRBJ2-7, with D possibly being TRBD1 (6 bases). The germline gives CDR1 DFQATT, CDR2 SNEGSKA (reference sequence). V lost 6 bases, J lost 3 bases, and 30 bases lay in between. The CDR3 covers 18 residues. The CDR3 spells CSAYEDRIGPLRHYEQYL. The CDR3, as DNA: TGCAGTGCCTACGAAGACAGGATTGGACCCCTTAGACACTACGAGCAGTACTTG.

In this sample, this clonotype turned up many times. The V call is TRBV7-2, the J call TRBJ2-5; 12 bases agree with TRBD2. In germline, CDR1 is SGHTA, CDR2 FQGNSA. There are 17 residues in the CDR3. V shed 1 base and J 4 bases; nucleotides not matched to a gene: 7. DNA for the CDR3: TGTGCCAGCAGCTTAGACGGACTAGCGGGACGGGGAGAGACCCAGTACTTC. Encoded protein: CASSLDGLAGRGETQYF. The full variable domain, in which reference TRBV7-2 and TRBJ2-5 provide the parts outside the CDR3, is GAGVSQSPSNKVTEKGKDVELRCDPISGHTALYWYRQSLGQGLEFLIYFQGNSAPDKSGLPSDRFSAERTGGSVSTLTIQRTQQEDSAVYLCASSLDGLAGRGETQYFGPGTRLLVL.

This chain connects TRBV4-3 to TRBJ2-2; TRBD2 matches at 13 bases. V lost 0 bases and J lost 8; bases outside the gene matches: 15. In germline, CDR1 is LGHNA, CDR2 YSLEER. The CDR3 loop spans 20 amino acids. CDR3 in DNA: TGCGCCAGCAGCCAAGAATTGGGACTAGCGGGGAGCCTCGATACAGGGGAGCTGTTTTTT. Residues: CASSQELGLAGSLDTGELFF.

The gene calls are TRBV28 and TRBJ2-5; D gene unclear. In germline, CDR1 is MDHEN, CDR2 SYDVKM. Trimming pared 10 bases from V and 2 bases from J, leaving 17 bases between. The CDR3 covers 14 residues. The CDR3 protein is CATLVGSIQETQYF. The CDR3 DNA sequence: TGTGCCACCCTCGTAGGATCAATTCAAGAGACCCAGTACTTC.

This clonotype was found many times. The CDR3 reads CASSLIALSNADTQYF. In DNA form, the CDR3 reads TGTGCCAGCAGTTTAATCGCTCTTTCAAATGCAGATACGCAGTATTTT. This sequence joins TRBV28 and TRBJ2-3; D not certain. CDR3 size: 16 residues. Germline lookup yields CDR1 MDHEN and CDR2 SYDVKM. Trimming removed 2 bases from V and 4 bases from J, with 16 bases in between.

This clonotype was seen a handful of times. This chain connects TRBV5-6 to TRBJ1-2; maybe TRBD1 (6 bases). The CDR3 loop spans 13 amino acids. CDR1 is SGHDT, CDR2 YYEEEE, per germline. Deletions cut 4 bases from V and 8 bases from J, with 15 bases between. CDR3 coding DNA: TGTGCCAGCAGCCGCACGACAGGAAGCGGCTACACCTTC. Translated: CASSRTTGSGYTF.